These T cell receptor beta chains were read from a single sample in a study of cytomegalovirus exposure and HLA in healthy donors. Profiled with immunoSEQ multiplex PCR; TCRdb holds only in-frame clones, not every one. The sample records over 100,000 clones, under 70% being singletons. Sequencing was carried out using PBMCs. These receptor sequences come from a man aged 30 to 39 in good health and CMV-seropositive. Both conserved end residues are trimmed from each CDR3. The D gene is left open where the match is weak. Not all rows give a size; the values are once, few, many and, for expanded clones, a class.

CDR3 protein: AISGEGAGKNGSGTDTQY
J gene: TRBJ2-3
D gene: .
clone size: few
V gene: TRBV10-3

CDR3 protein: ASSLGGGGNTEAF
J gene: TRBJ1-1
D gene: .
clone size: few
V gene: TRBV11-2

CDR3 protein: ASSVQGASTDTQY
J gene: TRBJ2-3
D gene: TRBD1
clone size: few
V gene: TRBV9

CDR3 protein: ASRFSGNTEAF
J gene: TRBJ1-1
D gene: .
clone size: .
V gene: TRBV5-6

CDR3 protein: ASSLPQGAGEKLF
J gene: TRBJ1-4
D gene: TRBD1
clone size: .
V gene: TRBV7-2

CDR3 protein: ASSPSAGNYGYT
J gene: TRBJ1-2
D gene: .
clone size: few
V gene: TRBV18

CDR3 protein: ASSWTGGNTGELF
J gene: TRBJ2-2
D gene: TRBD1
clone size: .
V gene: TRBV6-1

CDR3 protein: ASSVGGDSQNQPQH
J gene: TRBJ1-5
D gene: TRBD1
clone size: few
V gene: TRBV9

CDR3 protein: ASSLRTGEYNEQF
J gene: TRBJ2-1
D gene: TRBD1
clone size: few
V gene: TRBV7-7

CDR3 protein: ASSIPTGGKLF
J gene: TRBJ1-4
D gene: TRBD1
clone size: .
V gene: TRBV19